This T cell receptor beta chain originates from a study of blood T cells in healthy people across ages. This clonotype has a handful of counts. The antigen is undetermined. This CDR3 is 15 amino acids long. With V trimmed by 0 bases and J by 0 bases, 1 base remained unmatched. CDR1 is LNHNV and CDR2 is YYDKDF in the germline V gene (reference sequence). Findings of the study overall: Diversity figures based on one million T cells were deemed too low.

A sample-barcoded 5' primer and a J-beta primer mix were used in a second PCR of about 6 to 12 cycles. TCRdb passed the 5' RACE reads through MiXCR, listing each CDR3 protein once. The profile shows about 1.8 million distinct CDR3 sequences, about 49% of them singletons. The specimen was blood. The genes are TRBV15 and TRBJ2-5; 7 nucleotides agree with TRBD2. The sequence was collected from a middle-aged woman in good health. DNA for the CDR3: TGTGCCACCAGCAGAGATGGGAGGGACCAAGAGACCCAGTACTTC. It is translated as CATSRDGRDQETQYF. The variable domain in full, with the rest retrieved from reference TRBV15 and TRBJ2-5, is DAMVIQNPRYQVTQFGKPVTLSCSQTLNHNVMYWYQQKSSQAPKLLFHYYDKDFNNEADTPDNFQSRRPNTSFCFLDIRSPGLGDTAMYLCATSRDGRDQETQYFGPGTRLLVL.